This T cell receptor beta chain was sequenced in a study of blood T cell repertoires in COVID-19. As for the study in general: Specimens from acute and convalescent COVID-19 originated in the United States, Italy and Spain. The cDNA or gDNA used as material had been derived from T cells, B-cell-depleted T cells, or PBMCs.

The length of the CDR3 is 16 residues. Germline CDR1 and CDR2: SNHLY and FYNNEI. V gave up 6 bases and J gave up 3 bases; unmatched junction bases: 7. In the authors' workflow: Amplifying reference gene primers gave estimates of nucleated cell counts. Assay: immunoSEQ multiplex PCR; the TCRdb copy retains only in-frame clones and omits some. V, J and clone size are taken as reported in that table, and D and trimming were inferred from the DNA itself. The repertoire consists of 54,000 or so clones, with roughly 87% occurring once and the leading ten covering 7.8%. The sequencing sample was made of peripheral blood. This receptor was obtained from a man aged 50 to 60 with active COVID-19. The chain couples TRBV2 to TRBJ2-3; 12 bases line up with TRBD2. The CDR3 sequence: CASRALAGGRTDTQYF. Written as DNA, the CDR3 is TGTGCCAGCAGAGCTCTAGCGGGGGGGCGTACAGATACGCAGTATTTT.